What follows are 26 T cell receptor beta chains derived from one specimen sequenced in a study of beta chain features in type 1 diabetes. Isolated RNA was reverse transcribed in full, so expressed TCRB transcripts were sequenced. Produced via immunoSEQ multiplex PCR; TCRdb's table is partial and in-frame only. The table includes 200,000 to 250,000 clones, more than 9% detected once. Material for sequencing was naive CD4+ T cells from blood. These receptors all come from a woman aged 18-30 years in good health.

This clone has only a few counts. The chain recombines TRBV5-1 with TRBJ2-2, with D possibly being TRBD2 (6 bases). The V gene lost 4 bases and the J gene lost 3 bases, with 16 bases spanning the gap. The CDR3 consists of 16 residues. Germline-derived CDR1 and CDR2 are SGHRS and YFSETQ. CDR3 in amino acids: CASSQIQGGDTGELFF. The CDR3 DNA reads as TGCGCCAGCAGCCAAATTCAGGGAGGCGACACCGGGGAGCTGTTTTTT.

The chain uses TRBV30 and TRBJ2-4, with a tentative D call TRBD2 (5 bases). Germline CDR1 reads GTSNPN; CDR2 reads SVGIG (reference sequence). V was cut by 0 bases and J by 2 bases, with 29 bases left in between. The CDR3 is 21 residues long. The CDR3 sequence is CAWSVSRGTALTVGSKNIQYF. The CDR3 DNA reads as TGTGCCTGGAGTGTAAGTCGGGGTACAGCCCTGACTGTAGGATCCAAAAACATTCAGTACTTC.

This clone came up a few times. The chain is built from TRBV29-1 and TRBJ2-7, with a tentative D call TRBD1 (5 bases). Trimming removed 7 bases from V and 2 bases from J, with 24 bases in between. The CDR3 totals 16 residues. Germline CDR1 and CDR2: SQVTM and ANQGSEA. CDR3 sequence: CSARRGLMENTYEQYF. The CDR3 coding sequence is TGCAGCGCCCGAAGGGGTTTAATGGAAAACACCTACGAGCAGTACTTC.

In its sample, this clone was seen a few times. The chain uses TRBV4-1 and TRBJ2-7; 12 bases are a match to TRBD1. This CDR3 contains 15 residues. The V gene's germline CDR1 is MGHRA and CDR2 YSYEKL. The ends lost 1 base at V and 5 bases at J; junction bases unmatched: 3. The CDR3 loop reads CASSQVGQGADEQYF. The CDR3 DNA reads as TGCGCCAGCAGCCAAGTGGGACAGGGGGCTGACGAGCAGTACTTC.

The chain combines TRBV18 with TRBJ1-3, with 8 bases identical to TRBD1. The CDR3 is made up of 17 amino acids. The V segment lost 0 bases and the J segment 0 bases; nucleotides outside the gene matches: 4. Per germline, CDR1 KGHSH and CDR2 LQKENI. The CDR3 region has the DNA TGTGCCAGCTCACCACCGCAGGGGGCCAACTCTGGAAACACCATATATTTT. The encoded protein is CASSPPQGANSGNTIYF.

This clone showed up just a few times. This sequence joins TRBV27 and TRBJ1-1; TRBD1 aligns across 9 bases. The CDR3 length is 15 residues. Germline loops: CDR1 MNHEY, CDR2 SMNVEV (reference sequence). The J segment lost 2 bases and the V segment lost 5 bases, leaving 6 bases of the junction unmatched. For the CDR3, the DNA is TGTGCCAGCAGTAAACGGGACAGGGTAAACACTGAAGCTTTCTTT. Translating gives CASSKRDRVNTEAFF.

This clone was observed a few times. The chain has TRBV2 and TRBJ1-1; 7 bases are shared with TRBD1. The V gene end was trimmed by 6 bases and the J gene end by 0 bases; junction bases not matched to a gene: 7. CDR3 size: 15 residues. The germline V gene has CDR1 SNHLY and CDR2 FYNNEI. The CDR3 coding sequence is TGTGCCAGCAGGAAACAGGGGACCTTGAACACTGAAGCTTTCTTT. Amino acids: CASRKQGTLNTEAFF.

This sequence joins TRBV18 and TRBJ2-1, with unresolved D. This CDR3 region has 13 residues. Germline lookup yields CDR1 KGHSH and CDR2 LQKENI. The V and J ends lost 7 bases and 0 bases respectively, with 7 bases between them. The CDR3: CASYESSYNEQFF. CDR3 nucleotides: TGTGCCAGCTACGAGAGCTCCTACAATGAGCAGTTCTTC.

In its sample, this clone was seen a few times. The chain couples TRBV6-6 to TRBJ2-7; 12 bases line up with TRBD1. The germline V gene has CDR1 MNHNY and CDR2 SVGAGI (reference sequence). The CDR3 covers 15 residues. Trimming took 2 bases from V and 9 from J; bases not matched to a gene: 8. The CDR3 region has the DNA TGTGCCAGCAGTTACCAGGGACAGGGGGCTTTGGTGCAGTACTTC. Translated, it gives CASSYQGQGALVQYF.

This clone occurred a few times. This rearrangement joins TRBV7-9 to TRBJ2-5; D possibly corresponds to TRBD1 (6 bases). V gave up 4 bases and J gave up 9 bases, with 21 bases separating them. The CDR3 consists of 15 residues. Germline V lookup: CDR1 SEHNR, CDR2 FQNEAQ (reference sequence). The CDR3 DNA reads as TGTGCCAGCAGCTCCAGGACCAGGGGAAGGGAGTCCCAGTACTTC. Translated: CASSSRTRGRESQYF. Using reference TRBV7-9 and TRBJ2-5 for the parts outside the CDR3, the full variable domain is DTGVSQNPRHKITKRGQNVTFRCDPISEHNRLYWYRQTLGQGPEFLTYFQNEAQLEKSRLLSDRFSAERPKGSFSTLEIQRTEQGDSAMYLCASSSRTRGRESQYFGPGTRLLVL.

The rearrangement joins TRBV7-2 to TRBJ2-2; D perhaps matches TRBD1 (6 bases). CDR3 length: 16 amino acids. Germline loops: CDR1 SGHTA, CDR2 FQGNSA. Deletions cut 1 base from V and 4 bases from J, with 13 bases between. This CDR3 is CASSLVPAGATGELFF. DNA of the CDR3: TGTGCCAGCAGCTTAGTCCCGGCAGGGGCCACCGGGGAGCTGTTTTTT.

This clone was counted only a few times. This chain joins TRBV19 and TRBJ2-2; D not resolved. Germline-derived CDR1 and CDR2 are LNHDA and SQIVND (reference sequence). There are 13 residues in the CDR3. Trimming left V 10 bases short and J 4 bases short, with 13 bases between. CDR3 in DNA: TGTGCCACGACCGAGCGAGGCACCGGGGAGCTGTTTTTT. Protein product: CATTERGTGELFF.

The chain carries TRBV5-1 and TRBJ1-2; 7 nucleotides match TRBD1. After removal of 3 bases from V and 0 bases from J, the junction contained 2 bases not matched to a gene. The CDR3 loop spans 14 amino acids. Germline CDR1 and CDR2: SGHRS and YFSETQ. The CDR3 loop reads CASSSDRTNYGYTF. For the CDR3, the DNA is TGCGCCAGCAGCTCGGACAGGACTAACTATGGCTACACCTTC.

V usage is TRBV27 and J usage is TRBJ1-1; the match to TRBD1 covers 8 bases. This CDR3 spans 13 amino acids. The germline V gene has CDR1 MNHEY and CDR2 SMNVEV (reference sequence). V trimming: 7 bases; J trimming: 6 bases; junction bases outside the gene matches: 7. CDR3: CASKRQGIAEAFF. For the CDR3, the DNA is TGTGCCAGCAAGCGACAGGGGATTGCTGAAGCTTTCTTT.

This clone came up a few times. V usage is TRBV9 and J usage is TRBJ2-3, with a possible D match to TRBD2 (6 bases). CDR3 size: 17 residues. Trimming left V 7 bases short and J 0 bases short, with 21 bases between. CDR1 is SGDLS, CDR2 YYNGEE, per germline. The CDR3 spells CASAAGRTISSTDTQYF. The CDR3 DNA is TGTGCCAGCGCTGCGGGACGGACTATTTCCAGCACAGATACGCAGTATTTT.

The rearrangement joins TRBV6-6 to TRBJ2-1, with TRBD1 as a possible D gene (6 bases). CDR1 and CDR2 from the germline V gene are MNHNY and SVGAGI (reference sequence). V was clipped by 6 bases and J by 7 bases, with 16 bases between them. This CDR3 contains 14 residues. The CDR3 sequence is CASSPKNRANEQFF. DNA of the CDR3: TGTGCCAGCAGCCCGAAAAACAGGGCTAATGAGCAGTTCTTC.

This clone was counted between two and nine times. The chain joins TRBV9 to TRBJ1-2, with a weak D call TRBD1 (6 bases). The CDR3 has 16 residues. The germline CDR1 and CDR2 sequences are SGDLS and YYNGEE. With 2 bases removed from V and 0 bases from J, the gap between germline ends came to 14 bases. Written as DNA, the CDR3 is TGTGCCAGCAGCGTGTCCGGGACACCGACTAACTATGGCTACACCTTC. It is translated as CASSVSGTPTNYGYTF.

The genes are TRBV18 and TRBJ1-1, with D possibly TRBD1 on 5 matching bases. The CDR3 has 13 residues. The V gene lost 5 bases and the J gene lost 3 bases, with 10 bases spanning the gap. In germline, CDR1 is KGHSH, CDR2 LQKENI. In DNA, the CDR3 is TGTGCCAGCTCATCGCGGGGGGACACTGAAGCTTTCTTT. It translates to CASSSRGDTEAFF.

The chain uses TRBV2 and TRBJ2-5, with a possible D match to TRBD2 (6 bases). The V and J ends lost 7 bases and 0 bases respectively, with 6 bases between them. Germline CDR1 is SNHLY and CDR2 is FYNNEI. The CDR3 is made up of 12 amino acids. The CDR3 DNA follows: TGTGCCAGCACGGGAGACCAAGAGACCCAGTACTTC. It translates to CASTGDQETQYF. The variable domain in full, with the rest retrieved from reference TRBV2 and TRBJ2-5, is EPEVTQTPSHQVTQMGQEVILRCVPISNHLYFYWYRQILGQKVEFLVSFYNNEISEKSEIFDDQFSVERPDGSNFTLKIRSTKLEDSAMYFCASTGDQETQYFGPGTRLLVL.

The chain combines TRBV2 with TRBJ2-1; TRBD2 agrees at 9 bases. V shed 4 bases and J 8 bases; nucleotides not matched to a gene: 6. Germline CDR1 SNHLY, CDR2 FYNNEI. The CDR3 loop spans 14 amino acids. The CDR3 loop reads CASSAGAGGYEQFF. The CDR3 DNA sequence: TGTGCCAGCAGTGCGGGAGCGGGAGGCTATGAGCAGTTCTTC.

This clone has a handful of counts. The V gene is TRBV5-6, the J gene TRBJ2-1, with D possibly TRBD1 on 6 matching bases. Trimming left V 7 bases short and J 1 base short, with 12 bases between. Germline CDR1 SGHDT, CDR2 YYEEEE. The CDR3 sequence is 14 residues long. The CDR3 sequence: CASVQGRSYNEQFF. In nucleotides, the CDR3 is TGTGCCAGCGTACAGGGTCGGTCCTACAATGAGCAGTTCTTC.

This sequence joins TRBV6-1 and TRBJ2-5; 7 positions agree with TRBD2. This CDR3 region has 16 residues. CDR1 and CDR2 from the germline V gene are MNHNS and SASEGT. V lost 2 bases, J lost 2 bases, and 8 bases stayed unmatched. CDR3 coding DNA: TGTGCCAGCAGTGAAAACCTGGGACTACCGCAAGAGACCCAGTACTTC. It yields the protein CASSENLGLPQETQYF.

This clone came up a few times. The chain links TRBV11-1 to TRBJ2-1, with 8 bases matching TRBD2. This CDR3 spans 15 amino acids. The germline V gene has CDR1 SGHAT and CDR2 FQDESV (reference sequence). The V segment lost 5 bases and the J segment 1 base; nucleotides outside the gene matches: 4. The CDR3 region is CASSPRLASYNEQFF. The CDR3 DNA follows: TGTGCCAGCAGCCCCCGACTAGCGTCCTACAATGAGCAGTTCTTC.

There are a few counts of this clone. This sequence joins TRBV5-5 and TRBJ1-5; D gene unclear. V lost 4 bases to trimming and J lost 4 bases, with 9 bases between them. The germline gives CDR1 SGHKS, CDR2 YYEKEE (reference sequence). The CDR3 totals 13 residues. CDR3 nucleotide sequence: TGTGCCAGCAGCGTCGACTGGAATCAGCCCCAGCATTTT. Its translation: CASSVDWNQPQHF.

The rearrangement joins TRBV19 to TRBJ1-1; 8 nucleotides line up with TRBD1. The CDR3 is made up of 14 amino acids. J lost 8 bases, V lost 5 bases, and 10 bases had no gene match. CDR1 LNHDA and CDR2 SQIVND come from the germline V gene (reference sequence). CDR3 in DNA: TGTGCCAGTAGTGTAGGACAGGGTGCAGCGGAAGCTTTCTTT. Its translation: CASSVGQGAAEAFF.

This clone was picked up a small number of times. V is TRBV7-9 and J is TRBJ1-1; D is unclear. V lost 5 bases and J lost 2, with 9 bases in between. The germline V gene encodes CDR1 SEHNR and CDR2 FQNEAQ (reference sequence). The length of the CDR3 is 13 residues. In DNA form, the CDR3 reads TGTGCCAGCAGCCCCCAGGTTAACACTGAAGCTTTCTTT. Translating gives CASSPQVNTEAFF.